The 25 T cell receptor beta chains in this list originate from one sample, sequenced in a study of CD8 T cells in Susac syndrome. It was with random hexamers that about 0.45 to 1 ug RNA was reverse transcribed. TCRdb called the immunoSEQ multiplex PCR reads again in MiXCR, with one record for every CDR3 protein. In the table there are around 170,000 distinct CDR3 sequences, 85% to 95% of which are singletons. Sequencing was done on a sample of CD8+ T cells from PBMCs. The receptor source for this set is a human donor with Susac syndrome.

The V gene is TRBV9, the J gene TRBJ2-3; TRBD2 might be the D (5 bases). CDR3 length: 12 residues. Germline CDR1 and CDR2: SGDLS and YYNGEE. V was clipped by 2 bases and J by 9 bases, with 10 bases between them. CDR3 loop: CASSVEGSTQYF. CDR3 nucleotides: TGTGCCAGCAGCGTTGAGGGTAGCACGCAGTATTTT.

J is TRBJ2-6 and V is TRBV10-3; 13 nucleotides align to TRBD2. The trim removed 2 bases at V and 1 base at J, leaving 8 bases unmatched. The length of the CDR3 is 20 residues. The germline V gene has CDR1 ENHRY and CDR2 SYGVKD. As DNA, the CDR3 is TGTGCCATCAGTGAGCCCACCGGACTAGCGGGGGAATCTGGGGCCAACGTCCTGACTTTC. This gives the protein CAISEPTGLAGESGANVLTF.

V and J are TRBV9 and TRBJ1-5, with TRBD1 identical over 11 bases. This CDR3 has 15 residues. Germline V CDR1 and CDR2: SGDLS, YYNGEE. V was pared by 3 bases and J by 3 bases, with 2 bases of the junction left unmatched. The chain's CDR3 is CASSEGQGVNQPQHF. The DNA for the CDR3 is TGTGCCAGCAGCGAGGGACAGGGGGTCAATCAGCCCCAGCATTTT.

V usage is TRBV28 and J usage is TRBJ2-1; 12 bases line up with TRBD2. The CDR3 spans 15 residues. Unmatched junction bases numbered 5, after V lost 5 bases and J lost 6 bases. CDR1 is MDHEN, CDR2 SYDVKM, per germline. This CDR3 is CASSILAGGSNEQFF. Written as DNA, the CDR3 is TGTGCCAGCAGTATACTAGCGGGAGGTTCCAATGAGCAGTTCTTC.

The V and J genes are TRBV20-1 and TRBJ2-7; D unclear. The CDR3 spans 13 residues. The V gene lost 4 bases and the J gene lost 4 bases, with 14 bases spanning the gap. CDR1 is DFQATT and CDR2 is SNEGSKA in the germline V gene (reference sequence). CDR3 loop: CSATKPGSYEQYF. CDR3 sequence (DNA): TGCAGTGCTACGAAGCCAGGATCTTACGAGCAGTACTTC.

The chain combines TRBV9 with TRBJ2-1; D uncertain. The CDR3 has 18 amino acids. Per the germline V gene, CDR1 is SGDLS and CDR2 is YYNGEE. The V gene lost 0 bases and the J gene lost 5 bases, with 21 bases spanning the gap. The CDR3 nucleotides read TGTGCCAGCAGCGTAGGTGGTGGGATAGCTGTGTTTAACAATGAGCAGTTCTTC. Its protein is CASSVGGGIAVFNNEQFF.

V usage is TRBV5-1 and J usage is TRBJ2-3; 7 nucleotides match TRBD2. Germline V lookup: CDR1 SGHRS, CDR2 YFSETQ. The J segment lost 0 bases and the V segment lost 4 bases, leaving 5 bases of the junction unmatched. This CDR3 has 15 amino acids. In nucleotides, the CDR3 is TGCGCCAGCAGCCCCCTAGCGGATAGCACAGATACGCAGTATTTT. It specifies CASSPLADSTDTQYF.

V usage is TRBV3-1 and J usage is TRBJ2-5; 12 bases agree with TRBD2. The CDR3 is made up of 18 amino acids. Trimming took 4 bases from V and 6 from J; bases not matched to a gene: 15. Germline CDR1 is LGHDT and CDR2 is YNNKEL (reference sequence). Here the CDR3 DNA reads TGTGCCAGCAGCCCCCGACTAGCGGGAGAGGGAAATCTAAAGACCCAGTACTTC. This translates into CASSPRLAGEGNLKTQYF.

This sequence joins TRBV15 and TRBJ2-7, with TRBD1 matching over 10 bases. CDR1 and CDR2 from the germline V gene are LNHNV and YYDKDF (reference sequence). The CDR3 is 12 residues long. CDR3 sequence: CAPGTGDYEQYF. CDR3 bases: TGTGCACCCGGGACAGGGGACTACGAGCAGTACTTC.

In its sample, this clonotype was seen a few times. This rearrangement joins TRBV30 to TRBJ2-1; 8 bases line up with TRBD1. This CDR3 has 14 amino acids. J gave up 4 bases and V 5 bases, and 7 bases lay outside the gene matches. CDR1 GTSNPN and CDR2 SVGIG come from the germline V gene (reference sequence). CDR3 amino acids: CAWGQGAGYNEQFF. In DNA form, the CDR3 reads TGTGCCTGGGGGCAGGGGGCAGGATACAATGAGCAGTTCTTC.

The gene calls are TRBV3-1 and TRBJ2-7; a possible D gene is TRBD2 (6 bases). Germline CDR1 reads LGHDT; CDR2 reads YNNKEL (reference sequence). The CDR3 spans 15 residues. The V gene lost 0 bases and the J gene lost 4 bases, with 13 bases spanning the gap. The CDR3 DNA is TGTGCCAGCAGCCAAGACCCGGGACTTAAATACGAGCAGTACTTC. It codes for CASSQDPGLKYEQYF.

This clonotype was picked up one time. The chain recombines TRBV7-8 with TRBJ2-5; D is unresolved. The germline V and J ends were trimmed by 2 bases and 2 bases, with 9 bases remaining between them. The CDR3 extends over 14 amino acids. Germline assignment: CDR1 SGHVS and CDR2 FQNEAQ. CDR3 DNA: TGTGCCAGCAGCTTAATAGAGCCTCAAGAGACCCAGTACTTC. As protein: CASSLIEPQETQYF.

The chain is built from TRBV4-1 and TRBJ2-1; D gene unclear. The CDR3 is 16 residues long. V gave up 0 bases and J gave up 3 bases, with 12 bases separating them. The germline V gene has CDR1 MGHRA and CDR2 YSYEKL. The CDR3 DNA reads TGCGCCAGCAGCCAAGAATACAAGGCTTACTACAATGAGCAGTTCTTC. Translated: CASSQEYKAYYNEQFF.

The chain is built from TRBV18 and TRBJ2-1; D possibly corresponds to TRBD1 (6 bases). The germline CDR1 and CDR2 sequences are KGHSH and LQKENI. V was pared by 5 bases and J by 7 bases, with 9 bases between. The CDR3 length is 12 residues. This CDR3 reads CASSADRNEQFF. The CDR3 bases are TGTGCCAGCTCAGCCGACAGGAATGAGCAGTTCTTC.

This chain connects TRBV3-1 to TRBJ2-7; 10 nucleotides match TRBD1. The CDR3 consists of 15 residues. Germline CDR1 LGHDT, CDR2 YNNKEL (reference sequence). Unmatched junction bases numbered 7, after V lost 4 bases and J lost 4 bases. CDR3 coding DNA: TGTGCCAGCAGCCTGGGGACAGGGGATTTTTACGAGCAGTACTTC. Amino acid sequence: CASSLGTGDFYEQYF.

CDR3 sequence: CASIGLAGYRFF. The CDR3 bases are TGTGCCAGTATTGGGCTAGCGGGATATAGGTTCTTC. The chain links TRBV19 to TRBJ2-1; TRBD2 matches 9 bases. The junction had 10 bases not matched to a gene; V was cut back by 7 bases and J by 15 bases. Germline V lookup: CDR1 LNHDA, CDR2 SQIVND (reference sequence). This CDR3 has 12 amino acids.

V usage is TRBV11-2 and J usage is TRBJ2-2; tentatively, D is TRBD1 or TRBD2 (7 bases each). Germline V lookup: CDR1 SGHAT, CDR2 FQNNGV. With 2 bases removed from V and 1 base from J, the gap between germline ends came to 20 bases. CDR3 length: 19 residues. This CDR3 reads CASSLLVQGGEMNTGELFF. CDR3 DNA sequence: TGTGCCAGCAGCTTATTGGTTCAGGGGGGGGAAATGAACACCGGGGAGCTGTTTTTT.

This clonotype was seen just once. The CDR3 DNA is TGCGCCAGCAGCCCCCCGTCGGGGGGTAGTGAAAAACTGTTTTTT. Translated, it gives CASSPPSGGSEKLFF. The chain carries TRBV4-1 and TRBJ1-4; a weak D match, TRBD1 (5 bases). V gave up 4 bases and J gave up 7 bases, with 16 bases separating them. The germline V gene has CDR1 MGHRA and CDR2 YSYEKL. CDR3 length: 15 amino acids.

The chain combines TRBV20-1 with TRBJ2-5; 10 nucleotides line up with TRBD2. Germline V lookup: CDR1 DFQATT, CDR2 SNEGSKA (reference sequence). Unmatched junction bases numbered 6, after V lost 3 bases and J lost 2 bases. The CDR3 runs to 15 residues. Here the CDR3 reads CSASAGTSAQETQYF. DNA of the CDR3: TGCAGTGCTAGTGCCGGGACTAGCGCTCAAGAGACCCAGTACTTC.

The CDR3 spells CASGLVGPYGYTF. The CDR3 DNA sequence: TGTGCTAGTGGTTTGGTAGGGCCGTATGGCTACACCTTC. The chain carries TRBV12-5 and TRBJ1-2, with D unclear. Germline V gene sequence: CDR1 LGHNT, CDR2 FRNRAP. CDR3 size: 13 residues. Deletions cut 0 bases from V and 5 bases from J, with 7 bases between.

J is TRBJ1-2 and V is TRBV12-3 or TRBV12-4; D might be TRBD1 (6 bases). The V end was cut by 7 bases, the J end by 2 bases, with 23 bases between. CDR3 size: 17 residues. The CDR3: CASTLPEIGGRNYGYTF. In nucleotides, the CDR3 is TGTGCCAGCACCCTCCCAGAGATCGGGGGCCGGAACTATGGCTACACCTTC.

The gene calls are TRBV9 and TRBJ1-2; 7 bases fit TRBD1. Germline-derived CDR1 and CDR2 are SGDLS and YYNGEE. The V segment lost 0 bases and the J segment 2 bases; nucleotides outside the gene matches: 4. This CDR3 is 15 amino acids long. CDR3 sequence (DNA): TGTGCCAGCAGCGTAGGTGAGGGGGCGAACTATGGCTACACCTTC. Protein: CASSVGEGANYGYTF.

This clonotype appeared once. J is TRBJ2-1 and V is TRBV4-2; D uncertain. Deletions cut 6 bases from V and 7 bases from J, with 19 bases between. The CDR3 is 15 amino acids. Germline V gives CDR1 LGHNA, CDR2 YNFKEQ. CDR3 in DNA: TGTGCCAGCAGGCTCGAGGTCGGTAGCACGAATGAGCAGTTCTTC. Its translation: CASRLEVGSTNEQFF.

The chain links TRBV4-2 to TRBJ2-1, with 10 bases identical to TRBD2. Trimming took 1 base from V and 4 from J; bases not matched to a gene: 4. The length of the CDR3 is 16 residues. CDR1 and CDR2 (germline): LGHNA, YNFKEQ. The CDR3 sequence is CASSQVEAGGYNEQFF. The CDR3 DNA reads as TGTGCCAGCAGCCAAGTTGAAGCGGGAGGGTACAATGAGCAGTTCTTC.

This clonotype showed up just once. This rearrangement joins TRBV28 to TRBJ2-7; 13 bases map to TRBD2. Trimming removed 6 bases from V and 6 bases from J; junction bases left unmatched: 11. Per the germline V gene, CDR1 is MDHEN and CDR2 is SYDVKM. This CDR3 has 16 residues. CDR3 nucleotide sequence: TGTGCCAGCAGAACTACGACGGGACTAGCGGGAATCGAGCAGTACTTC. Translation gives CASRTTTGLAGIEQYF.